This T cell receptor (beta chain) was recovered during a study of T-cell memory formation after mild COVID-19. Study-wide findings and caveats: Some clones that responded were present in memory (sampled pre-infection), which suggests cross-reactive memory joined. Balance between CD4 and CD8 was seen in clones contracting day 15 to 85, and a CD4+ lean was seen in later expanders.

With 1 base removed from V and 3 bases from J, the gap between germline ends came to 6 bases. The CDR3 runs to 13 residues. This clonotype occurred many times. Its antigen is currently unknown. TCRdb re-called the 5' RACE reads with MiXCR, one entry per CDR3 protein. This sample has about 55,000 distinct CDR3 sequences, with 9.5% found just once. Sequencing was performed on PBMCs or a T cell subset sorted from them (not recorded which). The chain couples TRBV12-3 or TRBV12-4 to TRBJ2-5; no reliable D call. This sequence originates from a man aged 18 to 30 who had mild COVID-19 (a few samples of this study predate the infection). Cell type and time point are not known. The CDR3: CASSLVVEETQYF. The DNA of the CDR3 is TGTGCCAGCAGTTTAGTGGTTGAAGAGACCCAGTACTTC.